The 10 T cell receptor beta chains reported below all come from one sample, sequenced in a study of blood T cell repertoires in COVID-19. The repertoire was sequenced with immunoSEQ multiplex PCR; TCRdb's copy has only in-frame clones and lacks some. The table records 200,000 to 300,000 clones, 84% of them present only once. Source material: peripheral blood. The source of these receptors is a man in his sixties with acute or convalescent COVID-19.

This chain joins TRBV3-1 (or the pseudogene TRBV3-2) and TRBJ2-1; a weak D match, TRBD2 (5 bases). Germline assignment: CDR1 LGHDT and CDR2 YNNKEL (reference sequence). The V and J ends lost 3 bases and 6 bases respectively, with 15 bases between them. CDR3 size: 15 residues. CDR3 region: CASSHSSSRRNEQFF. The DNA of the CDR3 is TGTGCCAGCAGCCACAGCTCTAGCAGACGCAATGAGCAGTTCTTC.

This clone was observed a few times. The genes are TRBV6-1 and TRBJ1-5, with 7 nucleotides matching TRBD1. This CDR3 is built from 16 residues. Per germline, CDR1 MNHNS and CDR2 SASEGT. With 2 bases clipped from V and 5 bases from J, the junction kept 9 bases outside the gene matches. CDR3 DNA: TGTGCCAGCAGTGAAACTAAGACAGGGCCTTATCAGCCCCAGCATTTT. Translated: CASSETKTGPYQPQHF.

This clone was found once. The chain combines TRBV2 with TRBJ1-2, with 7 bases that match TRBD1. Germline V gene sequence: CDR1 SNHLY, CDR2 FYNNEI. The CDR3 totals 16 residues. Trimming took 2 bases from V and 3 from J; bases not matched to a gene: 9. CDR3 nucleotides: TGTGCCAGCAGTGAACTGGTTGGACAGGACGACTATGGCTACACCTTC. Translating gives CASSELVGQDDYGYTF.

This rearrangement joins TRBV19 to TRBJ2-2, with D maybe TRBD1 (5 bases). Germline CDR1 is LNHDA and CDR2 is SQIVND (reference sequence). Trimming shortened V by 9 bases and J by 1 base, and 9 bases separated the two germline ends. The CDR3 extends over 13 amino acids. The CDR3 spells CASRTLNTGELFF. CDR3 DNA sequence: TGTGCCAGCAGGACACTGAACACCGGGGAGCTGTTTTTT.

The chain links TRBV5-6 to TRBJ1-1; 10 nucleotides line up with TRBD1. V lost 0 bases, J lost 4 bases, and 9 bases stayed unmatched. The CDR3 loop spans 17 amino acids. Per germline, CDR1 SGHDT and CDR2 YYEEEE. This CDR3 is CASSLDGTGEESTEAFF. In DNA, the CDR3 is TGTGCCAGCAGCTTGGATGGGACAGGGGAGGAAAGCACTGAAGCTTTCTTT.

This clone was seen a handful of times. The gene calls are TRBV19 and TRBJ2-7; D is undetermined. V dropped 0 bases and J dropped 0 bases, with 6 bases sitting between them. Germline V gene data show CDR1 as LNHDA and CDR2 as SQIVND (reference sequence). This CDR3 has 14 residues. CDR3 residues: CASSIDPLSYEQYF. The CDR3 DNA follows: TGTGCCAGTAGTATAGACCCCCTCTCCTACGAGCAGTACTTC. Full variable domain (rest looked up from reference TRBV19 and TRBJ2-7): DGGITQSPKYLFRKEGQNVTLSCEQNLNHDAMYWYRQDPGQGLRLIYYSQIVNDFQKGDIAEGYSVSREKKESFPLTVTSAQKNPTAFYLCASSIDPLSYEQYFGPGTRLTVT.

The V and J genes are TRBV24-1 and TRBJ2-7; D is uncertain. Germline assignment: CDR1 KGHDR and CDR2 SFDVKD. Between the trimmed V and J ends, which lost 3 bases and 0 bases, there was a span of 14 bases. This CDR3 has 16 residues. CDR3 sequence reads: CATSDTHRGSSYEQYF. CDR3 coding DNA: TGTGCCACCAGTGATACCCATCGCGGAAGCTCCTACGAGCAGTACTTC.

This chain links TRBV9 with TRBJ1-4, with 8 bases that match TRBD1. The length of the CDR3 is 15 residues. Germline CDR1 SGDLS, CDR2 YYNGEE. V was clipped by 4 bases and J by 6 bases; unmatched bases: 8. The CDR3 protein is CASSPRQGYDEKLFF. The CDR3, as DNA: TGTGCCAGCAGCCCACGACAGGGGTACGATGAAAAACTGTTTTTT.

With respect to this clone: At the DNA level, this CDR3 is encoded by other sequences in the same sample as well. V gene TRBV29-1 combines with J gene TRBJ2-1; D is unclear. With 7 bases removed from V and 6 bases from J, the gap between germline ends came to 19 bases. From germline, CDR1 is SQVTM and CDR2 ANQGSEA. The CDR3 is 14 amino acids. CDR3: CSASSGSGLNEQFF. CDR3 sequence (DNA): TGCAGCGCCTCATCAGGATCTGGTCTCAATGAGCAGTTCTTC.

The rearrangement joins TRBV18 to TRBJ1-1, with 7 bases fitting TRBD1. The V segment lost 5 bases and the J segment 1 base; nucleotides outside the gene matches: 4. This CDR3 is built from 14 residues. Germline values: CDR1 KGHSH, CDR2 LQKENI. The CDR3 coding sequence is TGTGCCAGCTCAGGGTACAGGGGGAACACTGAAGCTTTCTTT. This translates into CASSGYRGNTEAFF. Looking up the rest from reference TRBV18 and TRBJ1-1 gives the full variable domain: NAGVMQNPRHLVRRRGQEARLRCSPMKGHSHVYWYRQLPEEGLKFMVYLQKENIIDESGMPKERFSAEFPKEGPSILRIQQVVRGDSAAYFCASSGYRGNTEAFFGQGTRLTVV.